The present T cell receptor (beta chain) was sequenced within a study of OX40 agonist ivuxolimab in advanced cancers. Across the whole study: Patients were treated with ivuxolimab, an agonistic anti-OX40 (CD134) antibody. The patients received ivuxolimab by intravenous route every 2 weeks at 0.01 to 10 mg/kg. Study findings and constraints: Among the least clonally expanded were partial responders at 0.1-3.0 mg/kg.

The trim removed 4 bases at V and 4 bases at J, leaving 8 bases unmatched. The CDR3 runs 17 residues. Germline values: CDR1 SGHTA, CDR2 FQGNSA. Remarks on this clone: Antigen unknown.

TCRdb's copy holds only in-frame clones and misses some; the assay was immunoSEQ multiplex PCR. This sample carries tens of thousands of clones, roughly 87% of them seen once, and the ten largest clones take 2.5% to 3%. If patients had autoimmune disease history or systemic immunosuppression, they were excluded. This material consisted of CD4+ or CD8+ T cells sorted from blood, taken in a trial of the OX40 agonist ivuxolimab. The gene calls are TRBV7-2 and TRBJ2-2; 11 positions agree with TRBD2. The sequence came from an adult with an advanced solid tumor such as melanoma, head and neck, liver or kidney cancer. CDR3 bases: TGTGCCAGCAGCTCCCCTCGACTAGCGGGGAGCACCGGGGAGCTGTTTTTT. Translating gives CASSSPRLAGSTGELFF.